This is a list of T cell receptor beta chains from one sample in a study of T cells in Graves' hyperthyroidism and ophthalmopathy. TCRdb reprocessed the multiplex PCR reads via MiXCR and lists one record per CDR3 protein. Of 540,000 or so distinct CDR3 sequences in the sample, more than 45% are singletons; the top ten hold roughly 19%. Sequencing used peripheral blood or thyroid tissue (not recorded which). The source is an adult woman with Graves' disease, either hyperthyroidism or ophthalmopathy (not recorded which). Each CDR3 is given with its conserved first and last residue. The D gene is left open where the match is weak. Size tells how often a clone was seen (once, few, many) or the class of an expanded clone, and some rows leave it out.

TRBV20-1	once	TRBJ1-2	.	CSASSFRDSLLNYGYTF	TGCAGTGCTAGCAGTTTCCGTGACAGCCTTCTGAACTATGGCTACACCTTC
TRBV20-1	.	TRBJ1-4	.	CSAGGQTNEKLFF	TGCAGTGCCGGCGGACAGACTAATGAAAAACTGTTTTTT
TRBV7-9	many	TRBJ1-5	.	CASNIRRHSRQPQHF	TGTGCCAGCAACATTAGGAGACATTCCCGTCAGCCCCAGCATTTT
TRBV12-3/TRBV12-4	many	TRBJ1-5	.	CASSLGGGLNQPQHF	TGTGCCAGCAGTTTGGGAGGGGGTCTCAATCAGCCCCAGCATTTT
TRBV6-1	.	TRBJ2-5	.	CASSEIWGKTQYF	TGTGCCAGCAGTGAAATCTGGGGAAAGACCCAGTACTTC
TRBV10-3	.	TRBJ2-5	TRBD2	CAISAAGTSGETQYF	TGTGCCATCAGCGCTGCGGGGACTAGCGGAGAGACCCAGTACTTC
TRBV7-9	many	TRBJ2-5	.	CASSPADQQETQYF	TGTGCCAGCAGCCCCGCCGATCAGCAAGAGACCCAGTACTTC
TRBV5-1	once	TRBJ1-1	TRBD1	CASSPGTGQNTEAFF	TGCGCCAGCAGCCCGGGGACAGGGCAGAACACTGAAGCTTTCTTT
TRBV7-8	few	TRBJ1-1	.	CASSFDGRTEAFF	TGTGCCAGCAGCTTTGACGGGAGGACTGAAGCTTTCTTT
TRBV29-1	.	TRBJ1-2	.	CSVDPRGYGYTF	TGCAGCGTGGATCCGAGGGGGTATGGCTACACCTTC
TRBV2	many	TRBJ2-7	.	CASSARLPGQYSYEQYF	TGTGCCAGCAGCGCGCGACTTCCGGGACAATACTCCTACGAGCAGTACTTC
TRBV3-1	many	TRBJ2-7	.	CASSQRDAVQYF	TGTGCCAGCAGCCAAAGGGACGCGGTGCAGTACTTC
TRBV20-1	.	TRBJ1-1	TRBD1	CSARVAAGQGALGAFF	TGCAGTGCTAGAGTCGCGGCGGGACAGGGGGCACTAGGAGCTTTCTTT
TRBV15	.	TRBJ1-5	.	CATSREGLGNQPQHF	TGTGCCACCAGCAGAGAAGGACTGGGGAATCAGCCCCAGCATTTT
TRBV20-1	few	TRBJ2-7	.	CSYLGLVEQYF	TGCAGTTACCTCGGGTTAGTCGAGCAGTACTTC
TRBV20-1	few	TRBJ1-4	.	CSAPDSSNEKLFF	TGCAGTGCTCCGGACAGTTCTAATGAAAAACTGTTTTTT
TRBV20-1	.	TRBJ2-5	.	CSGGRETQYF	TGCAGTGGGGGAAGGGAGACCCAGTACTTC
TRBV29-1	.	TRBJ1-2	.	CSSPGPFDYGYTF	TGCAGCAGTCCGGGACCTTTCGACTATGGCTACACCTTC
TRBV7-2	.	TRBJ1-2	.	CASSREPVYGYTF	TGTGCCAGCAGCAGAGAACCCGTCTATGGCTACACCTTC
TRBV7-2	once	TRBJ2-2	.	CASSLRADDNTGELFF	TGTGCCAGCAGCTTAAGGGCAGACGACAACACCGGGGAGCTGTTTTTT